This T cell receptor (beta chain) came from a study of blood T cell repertoires in COVID-19 (dated by TCRdb to the early 2020s). As for the study more broadly: Samples covering the acute and convalescent phases of COVID-19 were provided by collaborators in the United States, Italy and Spain. HLA class I and class II types, where available, came from metadata supplied by the sample provider rather than from assay-based typing. The repertoires were made available in a free public database intended to serve as a resource for research on the immune response to SARS-CoV-2. The samples were drawn from the first 160 participants of the ongoing ImmuneRACE study and from more than 1,000 subjects provided by 6 global collaborators. Deeply sampled blood TCRbeta repertoires from subjects exposed to, actively infected with, or recovered from COVID-19 were included in the dataset. The prospective study material was composed of cDNA or gDNA derived from T cells, B-cell-depleted T cells, or PBMCs. Nearly every sample came with metadata listing a de-identified subject ID, COVID-19 status, age in years and sex.

For this clone: Its antigen is still unknown. Nothing much larger sits one base from this clone, and base qualities are not available.

CDR1 and CDR2 are read off the germline V gene as MDHEN and SYDVKM. The CDR3 runs 13 amino acids, cysteine and phenylalanine included. The read is trimmed to its CDR3 DNA, 39 bases read in frame from base 1. The germline V and J ends show losses of 4 bases and 5 bases respectively, and no gene match explains 4 bases of the junction. Whole blood was collected in K2EDTA tubes by collaborating institutions according to the institutions' own protocols. For TCRbeta analysis, collaborator samples were shipped as frozen whole blood, as isolated PBMCs, or as DNA extracted from either sample type. The paper's findings and limits, for the study overall: How much clinical and demographic metadata was included differed by source and by participant, and the metadata was provided uncurated.

The immunoSEQ Assay, a bias-controlled multiplex PCR, was used to amplify TCRbeta CDR3 regions from genomic DNA. Per the source publication's procedure: The number of nucleated cells in each sample was estimated from the amplification of reference gene primers within the assay. Sequence reads were collapsed and filtered to measure the absolute abundance of every unique TCRbeta CDR3 rearrangement. Productive Simpson clonality was computed per sample as the square root of Simpson's diversity index over productive rearrangements. The table was pulled from immuneACCESS by TCRdb, which kept in-frame rearrangements only. Such tables lose some clones; where checked, under half of the loss comes from unresolved V genes, and the rest has no known cause. V and J calls plus clone size are reproduced from that table; the DNA served to infer D and trimming. This sample is represented by hundreds of thousands of clones; approximately 85% of them were singletons. The leading ten clones occupy just over 7% of the sample.

This clonotype was sampled from a human donor in a cohort sampled during active COVID-19. Material for sequencing was peripheral blood. The sequence is built from TRBV28 and TRBJ2-7, with 8 bases aligning to TRBD1. Here the CDR3 is given as CASSSGTGNEQYF. The nucleotide sequence reads as follows: TGTGCCAGCAGTTCGGGGACAGGCAACGAGCAGTACTTC.